The sequence of this T cell receptor beta chain was determined in a study of tumor-infiltrating lymphocytes in primary liver carcinoma. Study-wide background: There were tumors of stage T1-T3 N0M0, each 4.2 to 10 cm across. Study outcomes and limitations: Whereas tumor region pairs overlapped more, tumor-adjacent and tumor-blood pairs overlapped less.

Germline CDR1 SQVTM, CDR2 ANQGSEA. The V segment lost 4 bases and the J segment 2 bases; nucleotides outside the gene matches: 17. This CDR3 spans 17 amino acids. Note on this clonotype: The antigen is not known. Lacking the conserved final phenylalanine or tryptophan, this CDR3 likely reflects a read error.

Extraction also yielded germline DNA, while blood RNA was obtained from unsorted whole blood. Reverse transcription of approximately 520 ng total RNA with a constant-region primer produced TCR beta cDNA. Slightly modified ARM-PCR served as the procedure for the TCR beta libraries. These libraries came from three rounds of nested multiplex PCR. It was with TRBV1-TRBV30 forward primers and a C-beta reverse primer that the first two PCR rounds were run, at roughly 10 cycles each. Each CDR3 protein gets one entry after TCRdb re-called the multiplex PCR reads with MiXCR. The repertoire holds approximately 330,000 distinct CDR3 sequences, with about 61% as singletons.

The receptor comes from a man in his forties with primary liver carcinoma and hepatitis B virus infection. The chain has TRBV29-1 and TRBJ2-7; TRBD1 matches 7 bases. Input material: peripheral blood. The CDR3 nucleotides are TGCAGCGTTGTTTCGACCCGCGACAGGGCCCCCCCCTACGAGCAGTACTTA. Translated: CSVVSTRDRAPPYEQYL.